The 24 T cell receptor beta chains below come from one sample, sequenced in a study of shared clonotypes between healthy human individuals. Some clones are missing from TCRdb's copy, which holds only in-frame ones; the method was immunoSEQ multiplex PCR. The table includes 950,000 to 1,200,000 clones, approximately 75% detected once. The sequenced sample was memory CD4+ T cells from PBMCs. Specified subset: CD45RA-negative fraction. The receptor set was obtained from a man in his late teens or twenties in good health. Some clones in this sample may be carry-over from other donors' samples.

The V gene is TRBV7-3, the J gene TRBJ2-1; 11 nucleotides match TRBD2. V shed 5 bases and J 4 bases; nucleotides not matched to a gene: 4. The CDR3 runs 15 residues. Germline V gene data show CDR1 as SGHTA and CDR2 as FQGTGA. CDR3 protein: CASSPGLADYNEQFF. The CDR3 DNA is TGTGCCAGCAGCCCGGGACTAGCGGATTACAATGAGCAGTTCTTC.

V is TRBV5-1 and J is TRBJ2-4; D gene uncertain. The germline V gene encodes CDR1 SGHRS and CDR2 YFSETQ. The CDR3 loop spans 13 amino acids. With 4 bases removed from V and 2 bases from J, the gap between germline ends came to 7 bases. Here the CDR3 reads CASSASSKNIQYF. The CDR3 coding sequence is TGCGCCAGCAGCGCCAGCTCCAAAAACATTCAGTACTTC.

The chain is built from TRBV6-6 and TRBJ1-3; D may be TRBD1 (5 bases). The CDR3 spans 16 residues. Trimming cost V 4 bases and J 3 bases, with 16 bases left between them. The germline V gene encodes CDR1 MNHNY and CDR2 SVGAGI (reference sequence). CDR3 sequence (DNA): TGTGCCAGCAGTTCGGCTATGGGGGGAAGTGGAAACACCATATATTTT. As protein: CASSSAMGGSGNTIYF.

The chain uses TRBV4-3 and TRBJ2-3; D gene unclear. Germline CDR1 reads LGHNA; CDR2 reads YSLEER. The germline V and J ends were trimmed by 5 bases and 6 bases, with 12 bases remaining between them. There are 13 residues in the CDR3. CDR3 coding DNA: TGCGCCAGCAGCAGAGCCTCGTCGGATACGCAGTATTTT. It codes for CASSRASSDTQYF.

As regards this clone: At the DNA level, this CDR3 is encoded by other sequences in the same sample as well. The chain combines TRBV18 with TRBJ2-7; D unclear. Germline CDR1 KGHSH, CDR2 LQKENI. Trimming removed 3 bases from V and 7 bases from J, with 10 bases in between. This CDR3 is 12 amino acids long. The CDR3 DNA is TGTGCCAGCTCACCCGTCCTTGGTGAGCAGTACTTC. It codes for CASSPVLGEQYF.

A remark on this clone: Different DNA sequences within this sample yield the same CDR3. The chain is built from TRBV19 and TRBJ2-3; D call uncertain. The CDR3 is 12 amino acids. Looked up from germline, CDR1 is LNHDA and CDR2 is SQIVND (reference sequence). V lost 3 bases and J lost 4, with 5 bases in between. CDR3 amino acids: CASSIVADTQYF. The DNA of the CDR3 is TGTGCCAGTAGTATCGTTGCAGATACGCAGTATTTT.

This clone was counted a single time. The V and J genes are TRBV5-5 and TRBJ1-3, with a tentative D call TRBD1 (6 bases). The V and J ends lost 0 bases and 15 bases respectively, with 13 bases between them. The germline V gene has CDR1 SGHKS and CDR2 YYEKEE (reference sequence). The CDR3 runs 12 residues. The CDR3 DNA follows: TGTGCCAGCAGCTTGGCTCCGGAAGGGGGATATTTT. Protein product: CASSLAPEGGYF. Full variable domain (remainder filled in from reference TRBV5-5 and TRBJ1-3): DAGVTQSPTHLIKTRGQQVTLRCSPISGHKSVSWYQQVLGQGPQFIFQYYEKEERGRGNFPDRFSARQFPNYSSELNVNALLLGDSALYLCASSLAPEGGYFGEGSWLTVV.

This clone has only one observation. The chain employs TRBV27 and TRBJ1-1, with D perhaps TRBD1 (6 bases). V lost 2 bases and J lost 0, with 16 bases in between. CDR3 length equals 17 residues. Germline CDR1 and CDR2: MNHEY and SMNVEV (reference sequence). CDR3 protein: CASSLRTAGFMNTEAFF. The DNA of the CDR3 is TGTGCCAGCAGTTTACGGACAGCGGGATTCATGAACACTGAAGCTTTCTTT.

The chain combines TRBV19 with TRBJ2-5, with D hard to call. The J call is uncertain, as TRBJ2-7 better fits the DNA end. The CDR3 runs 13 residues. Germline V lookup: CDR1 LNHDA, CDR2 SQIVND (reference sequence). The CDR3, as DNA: TGTGCCAGTAGTTTTGGCAGAGCCTACGAGCAGTACTTC. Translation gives CASSFGRAYEQYF.

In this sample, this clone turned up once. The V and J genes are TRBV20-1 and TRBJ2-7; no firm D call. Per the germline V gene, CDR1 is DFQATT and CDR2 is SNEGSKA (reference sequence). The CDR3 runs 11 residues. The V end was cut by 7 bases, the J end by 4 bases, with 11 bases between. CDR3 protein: CSGLVSYEQYF. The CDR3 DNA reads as TGCAGTGGTCTAGTCTCTTACGAGCAGTACTTC.

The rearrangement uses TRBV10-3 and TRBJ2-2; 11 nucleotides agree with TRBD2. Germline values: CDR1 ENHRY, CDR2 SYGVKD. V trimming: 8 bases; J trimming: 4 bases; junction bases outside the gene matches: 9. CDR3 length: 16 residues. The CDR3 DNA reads TGTGCCATCTCACCCGGTACTAGCGGGGGCACCGGGGAGCTGTTTTTT. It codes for CAISPGTSGGTGELFF.

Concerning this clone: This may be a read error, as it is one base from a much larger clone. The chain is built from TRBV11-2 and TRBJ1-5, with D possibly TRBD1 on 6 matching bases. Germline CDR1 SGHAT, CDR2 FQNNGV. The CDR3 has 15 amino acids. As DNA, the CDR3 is TGTGCCAGCAGCCCCATAGGGGGACGCAATCGGCCCCAGCATTTT. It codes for CASSPIGGRNRPQHF.

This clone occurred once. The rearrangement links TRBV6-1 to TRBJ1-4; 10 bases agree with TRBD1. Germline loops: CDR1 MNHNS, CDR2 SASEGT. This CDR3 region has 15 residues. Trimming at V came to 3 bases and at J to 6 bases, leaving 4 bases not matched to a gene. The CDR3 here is CASSDRDRGHEKLFF. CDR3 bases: TGTGCCAGCAGTGACCGGGACAGGGGACATGAAAAACTGTTTTTT.

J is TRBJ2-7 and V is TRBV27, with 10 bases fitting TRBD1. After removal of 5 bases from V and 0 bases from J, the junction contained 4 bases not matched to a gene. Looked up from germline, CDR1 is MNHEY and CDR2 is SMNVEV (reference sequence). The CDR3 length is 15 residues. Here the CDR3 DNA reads TGTGCCAGCAGTACGCGGACAGGGGGCTCCTACGAGCAGTACTTC. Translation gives CASSTRTGGSYEQYF.

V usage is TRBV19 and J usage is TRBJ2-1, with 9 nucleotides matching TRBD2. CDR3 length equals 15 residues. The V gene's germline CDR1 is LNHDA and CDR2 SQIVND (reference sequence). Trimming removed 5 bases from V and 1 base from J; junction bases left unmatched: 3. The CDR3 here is CASSLAGKSYNEQFF. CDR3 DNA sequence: TGTGCCAGTAGTCTAGCGGGGAAATCCTACAATGAGCAGTTCTTC. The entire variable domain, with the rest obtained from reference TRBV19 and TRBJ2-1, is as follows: DGGITQSPKYLFRKEGQNVTLSCEQNLNHDAMYWYRQDPGQGLRLIYYSQIVNDFQKGDIAEGYSVSREKKESFPLTVTSAQKNPTAFYLCASSLAGKSYNEQFFGPGTRLTVL.

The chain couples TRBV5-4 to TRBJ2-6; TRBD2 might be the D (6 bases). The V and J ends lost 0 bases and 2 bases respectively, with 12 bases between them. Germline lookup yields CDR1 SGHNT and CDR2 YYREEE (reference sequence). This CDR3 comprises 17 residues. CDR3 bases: TGTGCCAGCAGCTTGGTCCCCTGGAGGGCTGGGGCCAACGTCCTGACTTTC. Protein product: CASSLVPWRAGANVLTF.

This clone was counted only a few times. The CDR3 sequence is CASSRGSREQYF. The CDR3 DNA reads as TGTGCCAGCAGCAGGGGGTCTCGCGAGCAGTACTTC. The rearrangement uses TRBV5-6 and TRBJ2-7, with a tentative D call TRBD1 (6 bases). Trimming left V 4 bases short and J 6 bases short, with 11 bases between. CDR3 size: 12 residues. Germline V gives CDR1 SGHDT, CDR2 YYEEEE.

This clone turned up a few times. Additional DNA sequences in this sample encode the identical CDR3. CDR3 loop: CASSLLSAEAFF. CDR3 DNA: TGTGCCAGCAGCTTACTATCTGCTGAAGCTTTCTTT. V and J are TRBV7-9 and TRBJ1-1; no reliable D call. V gave up 2 bases and J gave up 6 bases, with 7 bases separating them. The CDR3 runs to 12 residues. Germline V gene sequence: CDR1 SEHNR, CDR2 FQNEAQ (reference sequence).

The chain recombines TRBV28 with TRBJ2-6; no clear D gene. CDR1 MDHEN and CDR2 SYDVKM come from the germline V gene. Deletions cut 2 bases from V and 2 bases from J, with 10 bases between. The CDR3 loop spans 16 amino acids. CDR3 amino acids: CASSLGPITGANVLTF. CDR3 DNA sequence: TGTGCCAGCAGTTTAGGGCCCATAACTGGGGCCAACGTCCTGACTTTC.

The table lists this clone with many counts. This CDR3 is CASSEFVGSAYNEQFF. The CDR3, as DNA: TGTGCCAGCAGTGAGTTTGTTGGTAGCGCTTACAATGAGCAGTTCTTC. The chain recombines TRBV28 with TRBJ2-1; weak D call: TRBD2 (5 bases). CDR1 MDHEN and CDR2 SYDVKM come from the germline V gene. The CDR3 is made up of 16 amino acids. Trimming removed 5 bases from V and 4 bases from J, with 18 bases in between.

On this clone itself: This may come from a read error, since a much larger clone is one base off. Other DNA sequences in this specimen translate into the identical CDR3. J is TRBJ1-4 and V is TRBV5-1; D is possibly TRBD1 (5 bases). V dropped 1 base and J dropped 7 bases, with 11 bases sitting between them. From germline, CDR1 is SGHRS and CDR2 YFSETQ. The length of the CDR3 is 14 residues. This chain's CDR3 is CASSLWGSGEKLFF. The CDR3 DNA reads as TGCGCCAGCAGCTTGTGGGGGTCTGGTGAAAAACTGTTTTTT.

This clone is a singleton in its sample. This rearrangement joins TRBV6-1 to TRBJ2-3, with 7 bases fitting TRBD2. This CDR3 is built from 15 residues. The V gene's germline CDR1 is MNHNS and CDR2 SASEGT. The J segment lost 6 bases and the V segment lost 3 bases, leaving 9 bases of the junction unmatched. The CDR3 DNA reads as TGTGCCAGCAGTGACTGGGGGAGGGCCCGCGATACGCAGTATTTT. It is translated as CASSDWGRARDTQYF.

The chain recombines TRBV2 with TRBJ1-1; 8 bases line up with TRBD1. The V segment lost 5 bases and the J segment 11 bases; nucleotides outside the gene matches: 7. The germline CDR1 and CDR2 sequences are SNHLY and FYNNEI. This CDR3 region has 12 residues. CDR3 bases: TGTGCCAGCAGTACCGGGACAGGTGTGGCTTTCTTT. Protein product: CASSTGTGVAFF. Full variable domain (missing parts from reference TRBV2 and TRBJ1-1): EPEVTQTPSHQVTQMGQEVILRCVPISNHLYFYWYRQILGQKVEFLVSFYNNEISEKSEIFDDQFSVERPDGSNFTLKIRSTKLEDSAMYFCASSTGTGVAFFGQGTRLTVV.

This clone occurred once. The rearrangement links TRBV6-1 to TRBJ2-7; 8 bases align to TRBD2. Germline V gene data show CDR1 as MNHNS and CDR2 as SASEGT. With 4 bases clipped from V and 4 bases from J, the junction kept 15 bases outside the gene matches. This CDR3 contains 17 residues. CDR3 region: CASSATTGTRYFYEQYF. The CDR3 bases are TGTGCCAGCAGTGCAACTACCGGGACTAGGTACTTTTACGAGCAGTACTTC.